These 27 T cell receptor beta chains were all obtained from the same sample, sequenced in a study of identifying expanded T cells in peripheral blood. Profiling relied on immunoSEQ multiplex PCR, and the TCRdb table lists in-frame clones only, not all of them. The table includes about 97,000 clones, roughly 88% detected once. The sample was blood. These TCRs come from a person aged 18 to 69 in good health.

J is TRBJ1-1 and V is TRBV28, with D uncertain. The germline V gene encodes CDR1 MDHEN and CDR2 SYDVKM. The CDR3 totals 12 residues. The V end was cut by 5 bases, the J end by 7 bases, with 11 bases between. The CDR3 loop reads CASSLGRYEAFF. The CDR3 DNA follows: TGTGCCAGCAGTCTCGGGCGTTATGAAGCTTTCTTT. Full variable domain (rest looked up from reference TRBV28 and TRBJ1-1): DVKVTQSSRYLVKRTGEKVFLECVQDMDHENMFWYRQDPGLGLRLIYFSYDVKMKEKGDIPEGYSVSREKKERFSLILESASTNQTSMYLCASSLGRYEAFFGQGTRLTVV.

This sequence joins TRBV19 and TRBJ1-3, with 9 positions matching TRBD1. The CDR3 covers 14 residues. Germline trimming cut 9 bases from V and 2 bases from J; bases unmatched to any gene: 5. CDR1 is LNHDA and CDR2 is SQIVND in the germline V gene (reference sequence). DNA for the CDR3: TGTGCCAGCGAACAGGGGGCGACTGGAAACACCATATATTTT. Its translation is CASEQGATGNTIYF.

This sequence joins TRBV28 and TRBJ2-7; D assignment may be TRBD1 or TRBD2 (5 bases each). The V end was cut by 4 bases, the J end by 2 bases, with 12 bases between. This CDR3 contains 14 residues. CDR1 is MDHEN and CDR2 is SYDVKM in the germline V gene. The DNA of the CDR3 is TGTGCCAGCAGTTCGGGGCAGGTGACCTACGAGCAGTACTTC. Its translation is CASSSGQVTYEQYF.

This chain joins TRBV19 and TRBJ2-7; weak D call: TRBD2 (5 bases). The V gene lost 5 bases and the J gene lost 6 bases, with 8 bases spanning the gap. The CDR3 consists of 11 residues. The germline V gene encodes CDR1 LNHDA and CDR2 SQIVND (reference sequence). Here the CDR3 DNA reads TGTGCCAGTAGTTGGAGCGGCGAGCAGTACTTC. Protein: CASSWSGEQYF.

V usage is TRBV7-2 and J usage is TRBJ2-2; 10 bases agree with TRBD1. Germline trimming cut 0 bases from V and 3 bases from J; bases unmatched to any gene: 1. Germline V CDR1 and CDR2: SGHTA, FQGNSA. This CDR3 contains 16 residues. In nucleotides, the CDR3 is TGTGCCAGCAGCTTAGCCGGGACAGGGGACACCGGGGAGCTGTTTTTT. Translated, it gives CASSLAGTGDTGELFF.

The chain has TRBV28 and TRBJ1-1; no firm D call. Between the trimmed V and J ends, which lost 6 bases and 4 bases, there was a span of 15 bases. The CDR3 consists of 14 residues. Germline values: CDR1 MDHEN, CDR2 SYDVKM. CDR3 sequence: CASRQGHVGTEAFF. In DNA, the CDR3 is TGTGCCAGCAGACAAGGTCACGTTGGCACTGAAGCTTTCTTT.

The J gene is TRBJ2-7, the V gene TRBV11-2; 9 bases fit TRBD1. The CDR3 has 14 residues. Germline lookup yields CDR1 SGHAT and CDR2 FQNNGV. V was clipped by 3 bases and J by 2 bases; unmatched bases: 2. CDR3 region: CASSFRQGAYEQYF. The DNA of the CDR3 is TGTGCCAGCAGCTTTAGACAGGGGGCCTACGAGCAGTACTTC. The full variable domain, in which reference TRBV11-2 and TRBJ2-7 provide the parts outside the CDR3, is EAGVAQSPRYKIIEKRQSVAFWCNPISGHATLYWYQQILGQGPKLLIQFQNNGVVDDSQLPKDRFSAERLKGVDSTLKIQPAKLEDSAVYLCASSFRQGAYEQYFGPGTRLTVT.

The chain carries TRBV5-4 and TRBJ1-1, with 11 bases that match TRBD1. This CDR3 has 13 amino acids. Germline CDR1 and CDR2: SGHNT and YYREEE (reference sequence). Trimming cost V 5 bases and J 5 bases; bases outside gene matches: 2. CDR3 sequence (DNA): TGTGCCAGCAGGGGACAGGGGGAGACTGAAGCTTTCTTT. It specifies CASRGQGETEAFF.

The DNA for the CDR3 is TGTGCCAGCAGTTACGGGGGAGACTGGAACACTGAAGCTTTCTTT. This encodes CASSYGGDWNTEAFF. The chain has TRBV6-5 and TRBJ1-1; tentative D call: TRBD1 (5 bases). This CDR3 has 15 amino acids. V was trimmed by 2 bases and J by 1 base, leaving 11 bases between them. Germline assignment: CDR1 MNHEY and CDR2 SVGAGI.

The CDR3 spells CASSVGVQGISTDTQYF. CDR3 nucleotides: TGTGCCAGCAGCGTCGGGGTCCAGGGTATTAGCACAGATACGCAGTATTTT. The V gene is TRBV9, the J gene TRBJ2-3; D may correspond to TRBD1 or TRBD2 (5 bases each). The CDR3 extends over 17 amino acids. The germline CDR1 and CDR2 sequences are SGDLS and YYNGEE. Trimming removed 2 bases at V and 0 bases at J, with 16 bases between.

The chain is built from TRBV7-9 and TRBJ1-4, with a weak D call TRBD1 (5 bases). Trimming removed 5 bases at V and 4 bases at J, with 17 bases between. The CDR3 is made up of 16 amino acids. Germline assignment: CDR1 SEHNR and CDR2 FQNEAQ (reference sequence). CDR3 amino acids: CASSGGVSGSNEKLFF. CDR3 coding DNA: TGTGCCAGCAGCGGGGGGGTGTCCGGCAGTAATGAAAAACTGTTTTTT. The entire variable domain, with the rest obtained from reference TRBV7-9 and TRBJ1-4, is as follows: DTGVSQNPRHKITKRGQNVTFRCDPISEHNRLYWYRQTLGQGPEFLTYFQNEAQLEKSRLLSDRFSAERPKGSFSTLEIQRTEQGDSAMYLCASSGGVSGSNEKLFFGSGTQLSVL.

V and J are TRBV4-3 and TRBJ1-1; D ambiguous. CDR3 length: 15 amino acids. V was shortened by 1 base and J by 1 base, with 10 bases between the two germline ends. CDR1 is LGHNA and CDR2 is YSLEER in the germline V gene. The CDR3 region is CASSQVSTGNTEAFF. The CDR3 DNA follows: TGCGCCAGCAGCCAAGTCTCAACGGGGAACACTGAAGCTTTCTTT.

The chain links TRBV19 to TRBJ1-6; D remains unclear. The CDR3 length is 15 residues. Between the trimmed V and J ends, which lost 3 bases and 7 bases, there was a span of 13 bases. Germline CDR1 and CDR2: LNHDA and SQIVND (reference sequence). CDR3 sequence: CASSINGVTNSPLHF. The CDR3 DNA reads as TGTGCCAGTAGTATTAACGGGGTTACGAATTCACCCCTCCACTTT.

The V call is TRBV7-2, the J call TRBJ2-5; TRBD1 might be the D (5 bases). Trimming shortened V by 7 bases and J by 5 bases, and 23 bases separated the two germline ends. The CDR3 extends over 16 amino acids. Germline loops: CDR1 SGHTA, CDR2 FQGNSA. CDR3 coding DNA: TGTGCCAGCACTTTAGTCCCCTCTAGGGGAACGGAGACCCAGTACTTC. This encodes CASTLVPSRGTETQYF.

The chain joins TRBV5-4 to TRBJ1-1, with D unclear. Germline lookup yields CDR1 SGHNT and CDR2 YYREEE (reference sequence). Trimming removed 5 bases at V and 5 bases at J, with 13 bases between. This CDR3 is 13 amino acids long. The chain's CDR3 is CASSLQEGTEAFF. The CDR3 DNA follows: TGTGCCAGCAGTCTTCAGGAAGGGACTGAAGCTTTCTTT.

The rearrangement uses TRBV28 and TRBJ2-7, with TRBD1 identical over 9 bases. The length of the CDR3 is 13 residues. Trimming removed 7 bases from V and 0 bases from J; junction bases left unmatched: 1. CDR1 is MDHEN and CDR2 is SYDVKM in the germline V gene. The CDR3 DNA is TGTGCCAGCATGACAGGGGGCTCCTACGAGCAGTACTTC. Encoded protein: CASMTGGSYEQYF.

V is TRBV27 and J is TRBJ2-7, with TRBD1 matching over 10 bases. Germline CDR1 reads MNHEY; CDR2 reads SMNVEV (reference sequence). This CDR3 is 17 amino acids long. V gave up 2 bases and J gave up 2 bases; unmatched junction bases: 9. The CDR3 nucleotides read TGTGCCAGCAGTTTACGGGACTTGACAGGGGGCCCCTACGAGCAGTACTTC. It yields the protein CASSLRDLTGGPYEQYF.

V is TRBV7-2 and J is TRBJ2-7; perhaps D is TRBD1 or TRBD2 (6 bases each). Trimming took 2 bases from V and 2 from J, leaving 16 bases between them. The CDR3 consists of 16 residues. In germline, CDR1 is SGHTA, CDR2 FQGNSA. The CDR3 DNA follows: TGTGCCAGCAGCTTAAGGGGGATTAGCGGAACCTACGAGCAGTACTTC. It translates to CASSLRGISGTYEQYF.

This rearrangement joins TRBV6-6 to TRBJ1-1; unclear D gene. The germline V gene has CDR1 MNHNY and CDR2 SVGAGI (reference sequence). V was trimmed by 2 bases and J by 2 bases, leaving 9 bases between them. The CDR3 is 14 residues long. The CDR3 region has the DNA TGTGCCAGCAGTTACGAGGCCATTAACACTGAAGCTTTCTTT. Protein sequence: CASSYEAINTEAFF.

The V and J genes are TRBV9 and TRBJ1-2; a possible D gene is TRBD1 (5 bases). Germline CDR1 SGDLS, CDR2 YYNGEE. This CDR3 spans 15 amino acids. V was clipped by 4 bases and J by 4 bases, with 17 bases between them. The chain's CDR3 is CASSPISPGIYGYTF. For the CDR3, the DNA is TGTGCCAGCAGCCCCATCTCTCCAGGGATCTATGGCTACACCTTC.

This clone was seen a single time. This chain connects TRBV2 to TRBJ2-5; 7 bases agree with TRBD1. CDR3 length: 14 residues. The germline V gene encodes CDR1 SNHLY and CDR2 FYNNEI. J lost 5 bases, V lost 4 bases, and 7 bases had no gene match. The CDR3 bases are TGTGCCAGCAGTGCGGGACAGATCGGCGAGACCCAGTACTTC. This gives the protein CASSAGQIGETQYF.

V and J are TRBV28 and TRBJ2-5; maybe TRBD1 (7 bases). V dropped 4 bases and J dropped 3 bases, with 18 bases sitting between them. CDR3 size: 16 residues. Per germline, CDR1 MDHEN and CDR2 SYDVKM. CDR3 bases: TGTGCCAGCAGTTCGGAGGGGGCGGAGGGGAAAGAGACCCAGTACTTC. Translated, it gives CASSSEGAEGKETQYF.

The chain joins TRBV10-3 to TRBJ2-1; 9 nucleotides agree with TRBD2. Germline-derived CDR1 and CDR2 are ENHRY and SYGVKD. The CDR3 totals 15 residues. V was clipped by 2 bases and J by 7 bases; unmatched bases: 6. CDR3 nucleotide sequence: TGTGCCATCAGTGAGGTTAGCGGGAGAGGGAATGAGCAGTTCTTC. Residues: CAISEVSGRGNEQFF.

This rearrangement joins TRBV11-1 to TRBJ2-6; D not resolved. Trimming shortened V by 5 bases and J by 0 bases, and 8 bases separated the two germline ends. CDR3 length: 15 residues. From germline, CDR1 is SGHAT and CDR2 FQDESV (reference sequence). CDR3 in amino acids: CASSRPLSGANVLTF. The CDR3 bases are TGTGCCAGCAGCAGGCCCCTCTCTGGGGCCAACGTCCTGACTTTC.

The chain joins TRBV6-5 to TRBJ2-1, with D possibly matching TRBD1 (6 bases). This CDR3 is 14 amino acids long. Trimming left V 10 bases short and J 8 bases short, with 21 bases between. The germline CDR1 and CDR2 sequences are MNHEY and SVGAGI. CDR3 protein: CATRGRTRLDEQFF. The CDR3 DNA reads TGTGCCACCAGGGGCAGGACGCGGTTGGATGAGCAGTTCTTC.

The chain employs TRBV6-5 and TRBJ2-5, with no clear D. The CDR3 extends over 14 amino acids. Trimming pared 2 bases from V and 5 bases from J, leaving 12 bases between. Germline-derived CDR1 and CDR2 are MNHEY and SVGAGI. The CDR3 DNA reads as TGTGCCAGCAGTTACGGGCGTCTCTCGGAGACCCAGTACTTC. Translated: CASSYGRLSETQYF.

J is TRBJ2-7 and V is TRBV7-9; possible D gene TRBD2, 5 bases. Germline V gene lookup returns CDR1 SEHNR and CDR2 FQNEAQ (reference sequence). The length of the CDR3 is 14 residues. With 0 bases removed from V and 1 base from J, the gap between germline ends came to 7 bases. DNA for the CDR3: TGTGCCAGCAGCTTAGCGGGCGGGTCCTACGAGCAGTACTTC. Amino acid sequence: CASSLAGGSYEQYF.